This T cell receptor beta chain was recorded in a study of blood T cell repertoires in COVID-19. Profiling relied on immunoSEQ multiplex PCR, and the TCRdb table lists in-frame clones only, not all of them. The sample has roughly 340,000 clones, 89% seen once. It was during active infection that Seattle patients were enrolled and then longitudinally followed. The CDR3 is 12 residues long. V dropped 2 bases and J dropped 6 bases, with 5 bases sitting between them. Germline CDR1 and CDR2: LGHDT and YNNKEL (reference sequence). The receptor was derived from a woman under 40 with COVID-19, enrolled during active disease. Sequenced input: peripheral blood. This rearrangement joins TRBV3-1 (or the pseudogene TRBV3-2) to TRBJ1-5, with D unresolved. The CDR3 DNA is TGTGCCAGCAGCCAATCTACTCAGCCCCAGCATTTT. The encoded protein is CASSQSTQPQHF.